The clone carrying this TCR beta chain was picked up many times. The target antigen is unknown. This record belongs to a study of regulatory T cells in long-lasting Graves disease. Study outcomes and limitations: Thyroid tissue was not sampled; only peripheral blood was.

Time point reported: newly diagnosed GD, antithyroid drugs for less than 3 months. PBMC RNA served as the TCR library source. Researchers made TCR beta libraries by using iRepertoire HTBI primers and running Arm-PCR on CDR3 regions. MiXCR was run by TCRdb on the multiplex PCR reads, yielding one entry per CDR3 protein. The table includes about 460,000 distinct CDR3 sequences, 11% to 15% detected once. This same sample was also taken into another study, of T cells in Graves' hyperthyroidism and ophthalmopathy. That paper adds: Together with thyroid ultrasound, orbital computed tomography, serum thyroxine and TRAb, clinical symptoms were used for diagnoses. The HTBI set primed first-round TCR CDR3 RT-PCR.

The specimen was peripheral blood mononuclear cells (PBMCs), collected at new diagnosis, from a patient treated with antithyroid drugs. This TCR was sampled from a woman in her forties or fifties with Graves disease.

The CDR3 spells CASSAGTGNYGYTF. The DNA for the CDR3 is TGTGCCAGCAGTGCCGGGACAGGCAACTATGGCTACACCTTC. This rearrangement joins TRBV28 to TRBJ1-2; TRBD1 aligns across 8 bases. The germline CDR1 and CDR2 sequences are MDHEN and SYDVKM. The CDR3 loop spans 14 amino acids. V shed 5 bases, J shed 2 bases, and the junction held 4 bases outside the gene matches.